Below, one T cell receptor (beta chain) is given with its context. Antigen specificity is unknown. One junction end disagrees with the germline gene, perhaps due to a read error. TCR alpha and beta CDR3 regions were amplified from RNA using iRepertoire nested multiplex PCR. One-step reverse transcription and amplification started from approximately 100-400 ng of tissue mRNA or PBMC total RNA. One entry per CDR3 protein, called by TCRdb with MiXCR from the multiplex PCR reads. The sample carries about 180,000 distinct CDR3 sequences, about 46% recorded once. This specimen belongs to a study of glioma-infiltrating T cells. Study-wide points: CDR3 overlap between tissue and blood was very small. Gliomas, especially low-grade, showed above-expected tissue-blood divergence; non-neoplastic patients showed below.

CDR3 size: 16 residues. Germline V gene lookup returns CDR1 LGHDT and CDR2 YNNKEL (reference sequence). Material: glioma tissue, nonneoplastic brain tissue, or PBMCs (not recorded which). This chain joins TRBV3-1 and TRBJ1-5; the D gene is possibly TRBD1 (5 bases). The clonotype was recovered from a human donor with low-grade glioma or glioblastoma, undergoing nonglioma brain surgery, or in good health (not recorded which). CDR3 region: CASSQGIERGNKPQHF. The CDR3 DNA reads as TGTGCCAGCAGCCAGGGGATTGAAAGGGGCAATAAGCCCCAGCATTTT.